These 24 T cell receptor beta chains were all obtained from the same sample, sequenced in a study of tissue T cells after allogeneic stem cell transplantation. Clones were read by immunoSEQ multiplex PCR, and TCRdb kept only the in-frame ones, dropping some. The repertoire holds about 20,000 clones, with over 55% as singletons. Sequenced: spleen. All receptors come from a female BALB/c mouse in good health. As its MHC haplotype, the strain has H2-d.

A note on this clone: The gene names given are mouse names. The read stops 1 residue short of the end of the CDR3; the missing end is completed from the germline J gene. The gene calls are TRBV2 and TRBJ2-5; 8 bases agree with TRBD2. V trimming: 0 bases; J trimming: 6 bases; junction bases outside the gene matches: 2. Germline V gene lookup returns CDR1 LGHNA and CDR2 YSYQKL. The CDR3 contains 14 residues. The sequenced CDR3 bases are TGTGCCAGCAGCCAAGAGGGGGGGGCGGACACCCAGTAC. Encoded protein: CASSQEGGADTQY. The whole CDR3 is CASSQEGGADTQYF.

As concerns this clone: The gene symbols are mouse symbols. The CDR3 here is CASPWGARDTQYF. The part of the CDR3 DNA that was read is TGTGCCAGCCCCTGGGGGGCGCGGGACACCCAGTAC. The V call is TRBV13-1, the J call TRBJ2-5; TRBD2 agrees at 8 bases. The read ends 1 residue early relative to the CDR3; the germline J gene fills the gap. Germline CDR1 NSHNY, CDR2 SYGAGN. The CDR3 totals 13 residues. The trim removed 7 bases at V and 6 bases at J, leaving 7 bases unmatched.

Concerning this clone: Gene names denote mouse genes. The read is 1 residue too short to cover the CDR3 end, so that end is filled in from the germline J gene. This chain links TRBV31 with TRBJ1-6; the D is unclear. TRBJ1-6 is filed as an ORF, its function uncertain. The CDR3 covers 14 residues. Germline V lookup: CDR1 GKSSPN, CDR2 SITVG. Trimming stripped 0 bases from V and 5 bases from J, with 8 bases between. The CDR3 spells CAWSLRQNNSPLYF. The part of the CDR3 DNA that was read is TGTGCCTGGAGTCTGAGGCAGAATAATTCGCCCCTCTAC.

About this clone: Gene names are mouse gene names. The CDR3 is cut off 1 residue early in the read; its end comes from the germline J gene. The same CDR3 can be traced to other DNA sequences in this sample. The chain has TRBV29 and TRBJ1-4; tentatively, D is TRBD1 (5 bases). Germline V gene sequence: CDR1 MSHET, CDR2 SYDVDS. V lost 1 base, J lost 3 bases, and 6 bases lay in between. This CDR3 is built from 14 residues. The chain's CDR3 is CASSLWGTNERLFF. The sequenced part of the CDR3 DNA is TGTGCTAGCAGTTTATGGGGGACCAACGAAAGATTATTT.

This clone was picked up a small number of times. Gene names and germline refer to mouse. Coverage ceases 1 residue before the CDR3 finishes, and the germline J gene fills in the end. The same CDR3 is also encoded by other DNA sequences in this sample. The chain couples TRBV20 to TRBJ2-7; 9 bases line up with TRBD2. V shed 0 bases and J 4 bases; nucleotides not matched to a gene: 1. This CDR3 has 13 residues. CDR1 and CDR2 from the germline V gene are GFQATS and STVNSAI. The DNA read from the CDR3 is TGTGGTGCTAGGGACTGGGGGGGATATGAACAGTAC. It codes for CGARDWGGYEQY. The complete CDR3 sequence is CGARDWGGYEQYF.

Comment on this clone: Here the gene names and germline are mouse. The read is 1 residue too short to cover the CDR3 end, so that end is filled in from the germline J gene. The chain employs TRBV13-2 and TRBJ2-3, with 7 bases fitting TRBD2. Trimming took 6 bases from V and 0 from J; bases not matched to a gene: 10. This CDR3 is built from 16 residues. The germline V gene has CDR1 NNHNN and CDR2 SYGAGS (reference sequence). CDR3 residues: CASAATGEPSAETLYF. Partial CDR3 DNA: TGTGCCAGCGCCGCCACTGGGGAACCTAGTGCAGAAACGCTGTAT.

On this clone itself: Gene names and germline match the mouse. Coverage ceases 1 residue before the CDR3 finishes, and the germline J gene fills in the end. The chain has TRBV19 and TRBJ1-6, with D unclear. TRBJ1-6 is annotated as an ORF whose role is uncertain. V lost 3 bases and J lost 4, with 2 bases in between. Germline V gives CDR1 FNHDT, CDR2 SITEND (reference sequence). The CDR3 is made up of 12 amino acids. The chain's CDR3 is CASSTYNSPLYF. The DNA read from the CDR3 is TGTGCCAGCAGTACATATAATTCGCCCCTCTAC.

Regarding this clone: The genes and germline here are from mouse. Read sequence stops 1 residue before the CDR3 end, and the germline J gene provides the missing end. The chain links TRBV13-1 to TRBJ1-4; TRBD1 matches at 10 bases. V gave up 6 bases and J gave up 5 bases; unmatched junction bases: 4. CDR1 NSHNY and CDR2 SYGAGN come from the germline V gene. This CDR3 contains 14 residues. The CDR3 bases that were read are TGTGCCAGCACTCCGGGACAGGGGAACGAAAGATTATTT. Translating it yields CASTPGQGNERLF. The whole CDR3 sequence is CASTPGQGNERLFF. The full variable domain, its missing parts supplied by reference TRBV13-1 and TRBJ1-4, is EAAVTQSPRNKVTVTGGNVTLSCRQTNSHNYMYWYRQDTGHGLRLIHYSYGAGNLRIGDVPDGYKATRTTQEDFFLLLELASPSQTSLYFCASTPGQGNERLFFGHGTKLSVL.

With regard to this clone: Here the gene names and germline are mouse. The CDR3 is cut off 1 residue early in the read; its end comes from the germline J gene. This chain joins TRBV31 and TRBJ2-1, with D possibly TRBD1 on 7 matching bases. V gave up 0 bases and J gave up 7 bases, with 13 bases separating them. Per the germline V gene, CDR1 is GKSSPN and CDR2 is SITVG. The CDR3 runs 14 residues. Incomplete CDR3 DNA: TGTGCCTGGAGTCTAGAAGGGGGCGGGGCTGAGCAGTTC. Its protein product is CAWSLEGGGAEQF. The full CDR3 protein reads CAWSLEGGGAEQFF.

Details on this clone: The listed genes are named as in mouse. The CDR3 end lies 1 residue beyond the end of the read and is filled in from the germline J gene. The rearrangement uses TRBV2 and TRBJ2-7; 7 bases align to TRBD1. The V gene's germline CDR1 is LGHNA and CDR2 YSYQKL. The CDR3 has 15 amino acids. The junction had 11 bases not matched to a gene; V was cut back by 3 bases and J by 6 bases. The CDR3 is CASSQADREGFEQYF. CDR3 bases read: TGTGCCAGCAGCCAGGCTGACAGGGAAGGGTTTGAACAGTAC.

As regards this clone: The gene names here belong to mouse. The CDR3 protein is CASSQVDTGQLYF. CDR3 bases read: TGTGCCAGCAGCCAAGTTGACACCGGGCAGCTCTAC. The V and J genes are TRBV5 and TRBJ2-2; D gene ambiguous. The read stops 1 residue short of the end of the CDR3; the missing end is completed from the germline J gene. Germline lookup yields CDR1 LGHNA and CDR2 YNLKQL (reference sequence). V lost 1 base and J 3 bases, leaving 3 bases between the germline ends. This CDR3 spans 13 amino acids.

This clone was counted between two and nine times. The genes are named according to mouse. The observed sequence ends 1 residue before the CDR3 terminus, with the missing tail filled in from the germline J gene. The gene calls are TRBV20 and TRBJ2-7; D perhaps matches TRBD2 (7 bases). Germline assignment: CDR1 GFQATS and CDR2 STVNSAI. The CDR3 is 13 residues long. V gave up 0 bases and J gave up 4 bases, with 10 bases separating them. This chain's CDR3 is CGARDGGLYEQYF. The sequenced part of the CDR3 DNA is TGTGGTGCTAGGGATGGGGGGCTGTATGAACAGTAC.

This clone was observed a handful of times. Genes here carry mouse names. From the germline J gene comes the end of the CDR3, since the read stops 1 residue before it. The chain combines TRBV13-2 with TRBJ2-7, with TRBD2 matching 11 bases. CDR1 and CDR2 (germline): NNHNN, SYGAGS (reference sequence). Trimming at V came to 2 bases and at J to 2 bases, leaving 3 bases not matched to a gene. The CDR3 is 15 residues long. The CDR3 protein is CASGEPGLGAYEQYF. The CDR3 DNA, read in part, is TGTGCCAGCGGTGAGCCGGGACTGGGGGCCTATGAACAGTAC.

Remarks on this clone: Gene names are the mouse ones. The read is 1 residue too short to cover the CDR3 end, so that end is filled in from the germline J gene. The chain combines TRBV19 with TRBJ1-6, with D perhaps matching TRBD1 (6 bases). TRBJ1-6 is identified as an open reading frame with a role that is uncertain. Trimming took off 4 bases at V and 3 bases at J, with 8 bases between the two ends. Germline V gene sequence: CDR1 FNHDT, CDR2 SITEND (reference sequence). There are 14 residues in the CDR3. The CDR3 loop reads CASSPGDYNSPLYF. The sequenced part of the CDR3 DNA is TGTGCCAGCAGTCCAGGGGACTATAATTCGCCCCTCTAC.

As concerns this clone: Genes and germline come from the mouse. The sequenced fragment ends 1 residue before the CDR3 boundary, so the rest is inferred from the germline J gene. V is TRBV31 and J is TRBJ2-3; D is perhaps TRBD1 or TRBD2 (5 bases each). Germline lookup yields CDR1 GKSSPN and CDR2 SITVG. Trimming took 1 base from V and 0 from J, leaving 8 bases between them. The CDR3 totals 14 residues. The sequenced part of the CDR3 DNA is TGTGCCTGGAGTCGAGGGGCGAGTGCAGAAACGCTGTAT. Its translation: CAWSRGASAETLY. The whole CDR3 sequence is CAWSRGASAETLYF.

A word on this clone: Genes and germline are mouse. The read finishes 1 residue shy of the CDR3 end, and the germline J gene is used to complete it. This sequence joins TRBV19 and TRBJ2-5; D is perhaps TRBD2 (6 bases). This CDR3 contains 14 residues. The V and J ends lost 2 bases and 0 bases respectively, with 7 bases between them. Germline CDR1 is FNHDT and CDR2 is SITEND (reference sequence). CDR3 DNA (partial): TGTGCCAGCAGTATGGGGGGAAACCAAGACACCCAGTAC. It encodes CASSMGGNQDTQY. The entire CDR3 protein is CASSMGGNQDTQYF. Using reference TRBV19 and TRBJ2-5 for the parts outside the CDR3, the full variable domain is GGIITQTPKFLIGQEGQKLTLKCQQNFNHDTMYWYRQDSGKGLRLIYYSITENDLQKGDLSEGYDASREKKSSFSLTVTSAQKNEMAVFLCASSMGGNQDTQYFGPGTRLLVL.

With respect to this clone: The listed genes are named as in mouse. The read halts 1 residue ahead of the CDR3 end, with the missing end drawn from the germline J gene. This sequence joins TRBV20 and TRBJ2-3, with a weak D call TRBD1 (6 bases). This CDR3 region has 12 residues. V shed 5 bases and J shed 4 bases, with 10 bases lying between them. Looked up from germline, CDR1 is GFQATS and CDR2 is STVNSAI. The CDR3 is CGASGTTETLYF. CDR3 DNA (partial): TGTGGTGCTTCCGGGACAACAGAAACGCTGTAT.

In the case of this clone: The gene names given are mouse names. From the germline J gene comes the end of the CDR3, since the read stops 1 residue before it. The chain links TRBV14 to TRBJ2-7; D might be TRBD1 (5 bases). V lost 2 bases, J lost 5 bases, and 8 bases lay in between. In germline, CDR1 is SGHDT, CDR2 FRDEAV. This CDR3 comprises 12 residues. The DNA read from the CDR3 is TGTGCCAGCAGTTTAGGAGGGGATGAACAGTAC. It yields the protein CASSLGGDEQY. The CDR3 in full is CASSLGGDEQYF.

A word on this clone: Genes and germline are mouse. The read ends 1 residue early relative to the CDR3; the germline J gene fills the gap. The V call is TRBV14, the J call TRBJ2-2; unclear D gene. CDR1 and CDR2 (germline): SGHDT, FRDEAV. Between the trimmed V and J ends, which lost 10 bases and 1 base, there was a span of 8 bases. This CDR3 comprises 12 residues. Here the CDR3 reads CALRQNTGQLYF. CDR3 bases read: TGTGCCCTCCGCCAAAACACCGGGCAGCTCTAC. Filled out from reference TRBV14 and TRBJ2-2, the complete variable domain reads EAGVTQSPRYAVLQEGQAVSFWCDPISGHDTLYWYQQPRDQGPQLLVYFRDEAVIDNSQLPSDRFSAVRPKGTNSTLKIQSAKQGDTATYLCALRQNTGQLYFGEGSKLTVL.

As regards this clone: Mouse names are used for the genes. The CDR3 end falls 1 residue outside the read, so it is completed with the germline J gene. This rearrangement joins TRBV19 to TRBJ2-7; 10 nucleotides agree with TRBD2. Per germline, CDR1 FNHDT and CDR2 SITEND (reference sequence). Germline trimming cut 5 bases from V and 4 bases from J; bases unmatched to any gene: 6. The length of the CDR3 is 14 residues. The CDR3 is CASSTGTGDYEQYF. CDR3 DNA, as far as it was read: TGTGCCAGCAGCACCGGGACTGGGGATTATGAACAGTAC.

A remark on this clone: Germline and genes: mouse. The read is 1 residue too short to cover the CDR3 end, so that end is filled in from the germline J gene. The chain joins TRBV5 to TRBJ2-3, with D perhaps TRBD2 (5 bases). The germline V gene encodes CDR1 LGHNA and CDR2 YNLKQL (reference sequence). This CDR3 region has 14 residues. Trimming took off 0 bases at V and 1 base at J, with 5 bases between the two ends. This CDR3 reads CASSQDGGAETLYF. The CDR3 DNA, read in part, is TGTGCCAGCAGCCAAGATGGGGGTGCAGAAACGCTGTAT.

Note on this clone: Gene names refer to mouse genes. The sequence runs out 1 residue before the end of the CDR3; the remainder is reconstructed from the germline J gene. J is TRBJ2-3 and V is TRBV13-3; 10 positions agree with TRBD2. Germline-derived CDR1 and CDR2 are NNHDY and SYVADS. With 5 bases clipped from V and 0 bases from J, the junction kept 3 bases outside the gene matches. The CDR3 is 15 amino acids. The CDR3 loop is CASRHWGGSAETLYF. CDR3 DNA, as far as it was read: TGTGCCAGCAGACACTGGGGGGGTAGTGCAGAAACGCTGTAT.

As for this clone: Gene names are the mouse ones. Partial CDR3 DNA: TGTGCCAGCAGCCTCAGGGGGGAACAGTAC. It is translated as CASSLRGEQY. The CDR3 as a whole reads CASSLRGEQYF. The chain employs TRBV19 and TRBJ2-7; 7 positions match TRBD1. The read terminates 1 residue before the CDR3 end, so the remaining end is supplied by the germline J gene. CDR1 and CDR2 from the germline V gene are FNHDT and SITEND (reference sequence). Trimming cost V 5 bases and J 7 bases; bases outside gene matches: 3. This CDR3 is built from 11 residues. The complete variable domain, with remaining parts taken from reference TRBV19 and TRBJ2-7, reads GGIITQTPKFLIGQEGQKLTLKCQQNFNHDTMYWYRQDSGKGLRLIYYSITENDLQKGDLSEGYDASREKKSSFSLTVTSAQKNEMAVFLCASSLRGEQYFGPGTRLTVL.

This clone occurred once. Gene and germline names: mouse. The CDR3 here is CASGVRGAGAETLYF. The CDR3 bases that were read are TGTGCCAGCGGTGTACGGGGGGCTGGTGCAGAAACGCTGTAT. This chain uses TRBV13-2 with TRBJ2-3, with D perhaps TRBD2 (7 bases). Read sequence stops 1 residue before the CDR3 end, and the germline J gene provides the missing end. Per the germline V gene, CDR1 is NNHNN and CDR2 is SYGAGS (reference sequence). With 3 bases removed from V and 1 base from J, the gap between germline ends came to 12 bases. There are 15 residues in the CDR3.